Each of the 3 T cell receptor beta chains below was sequenced from the same sample in a study of shared T cell receptors in the human thymus. This table comes from immunoSEQ multiplex PCR, and its TCRdb copy is limited to in-frame clones, with some not included. The sample holds almost 550,000 clones, around 82% seen once. This sample also appeared in a second study, on human thymus T cells.

The material sequenced was thymocytes. The receptors were gathered from a boy under two years old with a congenital heart defect.

The rearrangement joins TRBV5-1 to TRBJ1-3, with TRBD1 as a possible D gene (6 bases). Deletions cut 4 bases from V and 0 bases from J, with 14 bases between. The length of the CDR3 is 16 residues. The germline CDR1 and CDR2 sequences are SGHRS and YFSETQ. CDR3 loop: CASSDGTLDSGNTIYF. The CDR3 region has the DNA TGCGCCAGCAGCGACGGGACACTCGACTCTGGAAACACCATATATTTT.

The chain is built from TRBV6-4 and TRBJ1-1; 9 bases align to TRBD1. CDR1 and CDR2 from the germline V gene are MRHNA and SNTAGT. The CDR3 length is 14 residues. With 6 bases clipped from V and 3 bases from J, the junction kept 5 bases outside the gene matches. CDR3 loop: CASRGQGRDTEAFF. CDR3 nucleotide sequence: TGTGCCAGCAGGGGACAGGGACGGGACACTGAAGCTTTCTTT.

This sequence joins TRBV27 and TRBJ1-3, with TRBD1 matching over 12 bases. The CDR3 totals 20 residues. Losses at the gene ends were 8 bases for V and 1 base for J; bases not matched to a gene: 18. In germline, CDR1 is MNHEY, CDR2 SMNVEV (reference sequence). CDR3 sequence reads: CASSYGDRGQLRGSGNTIYF. In nucleotides, the CDR3 is TGTGCCAGCTCGTACGGGGACAGGGGGCAGTTGCGAGGGTCTGGAAACACCATATATTTT.